Below, 17 T cell receptor beta chains from the same sample are listed, as sequenced in a study of Graves' ophthalmopathy and Graves' hyperthyroidism. Transcripts of RNA were the source for amplifying TCR beta CDR3 regions. RT-PCR in the first round used HTBI primers; a second-round multiplex PCR followed. A single record per CDR3 protein comes from TCRdb applying MiXCR to the multiplex PCR reads. The data contain over a million distinct CDR3 sequences, less than 45% of them singletons. The sequenced sample consisted of peripheral blood or thyroid tissue (not recorded which). These receptors were obtained from an adult man with Graves' hyperthyroidism.

CDR3 sequence: CASSAGLFF. Written as DNA, the CDR3 is TGTGCCAGCAGTGCGGGACTGTTTTTT. The chain links TRBV2 to TRBJ2-2; perhaps TRBD2 as D (5 bases). Germline V CDR1 and CDR2: SNHLY, FYNNEI. The CDR3 has 9 amino acids. V lost 4 bases and J lost 14, with 5 bases in between.

Ten or more counts support this clonotype. The chain carries TRBV7-2 and TRBJ2-2; D is perhaps TRBD1 or TRBD2 (7 bases each). There are 15 residues in the CDR3. Germline CDR1 and CDR2: SGHTA and FQGNSA. V was trimmed by 7 bases and J by 5 bases, leaving 17 bases between them. The CDR3: CASTRGRDSTGELFF. The CDR3, as DNA: TGTGCCAGCACCCGGGGGAGGGACAGTACCGGGGAGCTGTTTTTT.

The table lists this clonotype with many counts. The J gene is TRBJ2-7, the V gene TRBV2, with TRBD1 as a possible D gene (6 bases). The CDR3 extends over 14 amino acids. Germline V gene data show CDR1 as SNHLY and CDR2 as FYNNEI. The ends were cut back, 6 bases at V and 0 bases at J, with 12 bases in the middle. CDR3 amino acids: CASRDRDNSYEQYF. Written as DNA, the CDR3 is TGTGCCAGCAGAGACCGGGACAACTCCTACGAGCAGTACTTC.

J is TRBJ2-7 and V is TRBV2, with TRBD1 as a possible D gene (5 bases). The CDR3 contains 13 residues. The V gene lost 6 bases and the J gene lost 0 bases, with 9 bases spanning the gap. Germline lookup yields CDR1 SNHLY and CDR2 FYNNEI. In DNA, the CDR3 is TGTGCCAGCAGGGCAGGGCTCTCCTACGAGCAGTACTTC. Translated: CASRAGLSYEQYF.

This clonotype was counted many times. The V call is TRBV29-1, the J call TRBJ1-2; 7 bases align to TRBD1. J lost 8 bases, V lost 3 bases, and 9 bases had no gene match. Germline values: CDR1 SQVTM, CDR2 ANQGSEA. The CDR3 covers 13 residues. The CDR3 DNA follows: TGCAGCGTTGAGGAGGGGGCGTCGAGAGGCTACACCTTC. Its protein is CSVEEGASRGYTF. Full variable domain (remainder filled in from reference TRBV29-1 and TRBJ1-2): SAVISQKPSRDICQRGTSLTIQCQVDSQVTMMFWYRQQPGQSLTLIATANQGSEATYESGFVIDKFPISRPNLTFSTLTVSNMSPEDSSIYLCSVEEGASRGYTFGSGTRLTVV.

This clonotype turned up a few times. The DNA of the CDR3 is TGCAGCGTTGGCTTGGGGGTGGGCTCACCCCTCCACTTT. Translated: CSVGLGVGSPLHF. The V gene is TRBV29-1, the J gene TRBJ1-6, with D perhaps TRBD1 (5 bases). The CDR3 totals 13 residues. The germline gives CDR1 SQVTM, CDR2 ANQGSEA. V was trimmed by 4 bases and J by 10 bases, leaving 14 bases between them.

The V gene is TRBV20-1, the J gene TRBJ1-2; possibly TRBD1 for D (6 bases). Trimming took 0 bases from V and 2 from J, leaving 10 bases between them. The CDR3 spans 14 residues. In germline, CDR1 is DFQATT, CDR2 SNEGSKA (reference sequence). The CDR3 DNA reads as TGCAGTGCTAGAGATACAGGGAAGAACTATGGCTACACCTTC. Amino acids: CSARDTGKNYGYTF.

This clonotype was seen many times. The chain has TRBV13 and TRBJ2-5, with D unresolved. The V gene's germline CDR1 is PRHDT and CDR2 FYEKMQ (reference sequence). The CDR3 length is 13 residues. V lost 0 bases to trimming and J lost 9 bases, with 11 bases between them. In DNA form, the CDR3 reads TGTGCCAGCAGCTTAGGAACGCCTAGTTCCCAGTACTTC. Its translation: CASSLGTPSSQYF.

This clonotype was recorded at least ten times. The rearrangement uses TRBV6-5 and TRBJ2-7, with D possibly matching TRBD1 (6 bases). There are 15 residues in the CDR3. The germline V gene encodes CDR1 MNHEY and CDR2 SVGAGI. V dropped 2 bases and J dropped 2 bases, with 13 bases sitting between them. The CDR3 loop reads CASSYGQGHTYEQYF. The CDR3 DNA reads TGTGCCAGCAGTTACGGGCAGGGACATACCTACGAGCAGTACTTC.

This clonotype showed up just a few times. This chain uses TRBV7-2 with TRBJ2-5; TRBD2 matches at 8 bases. The CDR3 totals 16 residues. V lost 6 bases and J lost 5; bases outside the gene matches: 14. The germline V gene has CDR1 SGHTA and CDR2 FQGNSA. CDR3 nucleotide sequence: TGTGCCAGCAGTCCGGCCCGAGGGCGGGAGGTTGAGACCCAGTACTTC. It codes for CASSPARGREVETQYF.

The chain joins TRBV7-9 to TRBJ2-7; D gene uncertain. Germline values: CDR1 SEHNR, CDR2 FQNEAQ (reference sequence). This CDR3 is built from 15 residues. Trimming shortened V by 5 bases and J by 6 bases, and 20 bases separated the two germline ends. CDR3: CASSTPGPSLGEQYF. For the CDR3, the DNA is TGTGCCAGCAGCACCCCTGGGCCCAGTCTTGGCGAGCAGTACTTC.

This clonotype was recorded only once. Relative to the germline gene, one junction end is altered; a read error may explain this. The rearrangement joins TRBV5-1 to TRBJ2-7; D remains unclear. The CDR3 totals 10 residues. Germline V gives CDR1 SGHRS, CDR2 YFSETQ. The chain's CDR3 is CASSSDEPYF. For the CDR3, the DNA is TGCGCCAGCAGCTCGGACGAGCCGTACTTC. The full variable domain, rest sourced from reference TRBV5-1 and TRBJ2-7, is KAGVTQTPRYLIKTRGQQVTLSCSPISGHRSVSWYQQTPGQGLQFLFEYFSETQRNKGNFPGRFSGRQFSNSRSEMNVSTLELGDSALYLCASSSDEPYFGPGTRLTVT.

This clonotype occurred many times. This CDR3 is CASSSAGGGYEQYF. DNA of the CDR3: TGTGCCAGCAGCTCGGCAGGGGGCGGGTACGAGCAGTACTTC. The rearrangement joins TRBV7-8 to TRBJ2-7; 8 bases line up with TRBD1. Germline CDR1 SGHVS, CDR2 FQNEAQ. The CDR3 is 14 amino acids. The V segment lost 4 bases and the J segment 4 bases; nucleotides outside the gene matches: 6.

The chain joins TRBV7-2 to TRBJ1-4; D gene unclear. Germline CDR1 is SGHTA and CDR2 is FQGNSA. The CDR3 runs 15 residues. Deletions cut 2 bases from V and 5 bases from J, with 12 bases between. The CDR3 DNA reads TGTGCCAGCAGCTTAAGGGCTACGGACAATGAAAAACTGTTTTTT. It encodes CASSLRATDNEKLFF.

This clonotype was recorded at least ten times. This rearrangement joins TRBV10-3 to TRBJ2-7; tentative D call: TRBD1 (6 bases). V shed 3 bases and J shed 0 bases, with 18 bases lying between them. Germline CDR1 reads ENHRY; CDR2 reads SYGVKD. The CDR3 is 17 amino acids. CDR3 sequence reads: CAISDRGRTSSSYEQYF. As DNA, the CDR3 is TGTGCCATCAGTGACAGGGGCCGGACGTCAAGCTCCTACGAGCAGTACTTC.

This chain connects TRBV20-1 to TRBJ1-1; TRBD1 matches at 7 bases. The junction had 4 bases not matched to a gene; V was cut back by 3 bases and J by 3 bases. This CDR3 has 13 amino acids. Per the germline V gene, CDR1 is DFQATT and CDR2 is SNEGSKA (reference sequence). Written as DNA, the CDR3 is TGCAGTGCTAGCCAAGGGACAGACACTGAAGCTTTCTTT. Encoded protein: CSASQGTDTEAFF.

As to this clonotype: Possible read error: a much larger clone is one base away. V and J are TRBV10-3 and TRBJ2-2, with TRBD2 matching over 8 bases. Trimming at V came to 4 bases and at J to 3 bases, leaving 7 bases not matched to a gene. The CDR3 is made up of 16 amino acids. Germline CDR1 and CDR2: ENHRY and SYGVKD. CDR3 DNA sequence: TGTGCCATCAGTGGGGAAACGGGACTAGACACCGGGGAGCTGTTTTTT. This translates into CAISGETGLDTGELFF.